This T cell receptor beta chain was sequenced during a study of blood T cell repertoires in COVID-19. The ends lost 1 base at V and 7 bases at J; junction bases unmatched: 4. Germline V lookup: CDR1 LNHDA, CDR2 SQIVND (reference sequence). The CDR3 covers 14 residues. The data were produced by immunoSEQ multiplex PCR, yet TCRdb's version contains in-frame clones alone and is incomplete. In the table there are a few hundred thousand clones, 84% of which are singletons. The chain employs TRBV19 and TRBJ2-5; 9 bases are a match to TRBD2. The clonotype comes from a woman of 80 years or more with active or convalescent COVID-19. Sequencing input: peripheral blood. As DNA, the CDR3 is TGTGCCAGTAGTATAGTCGGCGGGAGGGCGACCCAGTACTTC. It specifies CASSIVGGRATQYF.